Sequencing of this T cell receptor beta chain was carried out in a study of T-cell reconstitution after alpha-beta-depleted transplantation in children. J was trimmed by 9 bases and V by 6 bases; bases with no gene match: 18. Germline-derived CDR1 and CDR2 are MNHEY and SVGEGT. The CDR3 has 17 amino acids. For TCRbeta, the library was prepared with unique molecular identifiers. TCRdb recomputed calls from the PCR reads with MiXCR, one row per CDR3 protein. In the table there are approximately 490,000 distinct CDR3 sequences, roughly an eighth of which are singletons. This clonotype was seen repeatedly, ten times or more.

The sample consisted of PBMCs from the stem cell graft donor, taken from the stem cell graft. The chain carries TRBV6-2 or TRBV6-3 and TRBJ2-1; 9 bases are shared with TRBD1. The TCR originated in a human donor who donated a stem cell graft to a child with combined immunodeficiency. In DNA, the CDR3 is TGTGCCAGCAGGCCCCCCTTATCGGGACAGGGTAAGAGTGAGCAGTTCTTC. Encoded protein: CASRPPLSGQGKSEQFF.